Reported below is one TCR beta chain. The antigen remains unidentified. This sample is part of a study of PD-L1 blockade in urothelial cancer. Study information: As for prior chemotherapy regimens, patients had received 0 to 3.

Broader study findings: Patients who had durable benefit saw their tumor-associated blood clones expand more at 3 weeks.

Germline values: CDR1 MDHEN, CDR2 SYDVKM. V was trimmed by 3 bases and J by 2 bases, leaving 11 bases between them. The length of the CDR3 is 15 residues. Sequenced by immunoSEQ multiplex PCR; TCRdb stores in-frame clones only, minus some. The sample has about 110,000 clones, around 85% seen once. The J gene is TRBJ1-3, the V gene TRBV28, with D perhaps TRBD1 (5 bases). The sequence was collected from a man aged 50 to 60 with urothelial cancer. This specimen was PBMCs, taken around atezolizumab (anti-PD-L1) treatment. The CDR3 is CASSLAGTTGNTIYF. The CDR3 nucleotides read TGTGCCAGCAGTTTGGCCGGGACTACTGGAAACACCATATATTTT.